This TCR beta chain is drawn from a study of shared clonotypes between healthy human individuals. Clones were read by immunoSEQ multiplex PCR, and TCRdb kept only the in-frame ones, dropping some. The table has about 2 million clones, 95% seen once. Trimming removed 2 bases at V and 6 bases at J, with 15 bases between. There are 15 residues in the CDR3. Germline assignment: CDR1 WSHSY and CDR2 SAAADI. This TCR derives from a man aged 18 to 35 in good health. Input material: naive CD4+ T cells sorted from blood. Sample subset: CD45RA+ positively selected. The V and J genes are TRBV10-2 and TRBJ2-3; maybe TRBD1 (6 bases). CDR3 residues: CASSEGTSQGDTQYF. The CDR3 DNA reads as TGCGCCAGCAGTGAGGGGACGAGTCAGGGGGATACGCAGTATTTT.